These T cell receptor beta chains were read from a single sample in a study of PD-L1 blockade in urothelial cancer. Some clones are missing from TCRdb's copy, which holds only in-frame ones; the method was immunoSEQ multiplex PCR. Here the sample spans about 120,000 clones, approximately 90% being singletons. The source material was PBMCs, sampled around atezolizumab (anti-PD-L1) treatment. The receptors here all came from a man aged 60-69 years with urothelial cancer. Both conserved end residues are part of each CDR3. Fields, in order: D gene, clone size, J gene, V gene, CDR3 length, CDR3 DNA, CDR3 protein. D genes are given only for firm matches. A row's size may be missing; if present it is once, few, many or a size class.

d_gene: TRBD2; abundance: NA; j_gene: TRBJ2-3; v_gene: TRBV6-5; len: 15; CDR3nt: TGTGCCAGCAGTTACGGTAGCGGGGGCACAGATACGCAGTATTTT; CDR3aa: CASSYGSGGTDTQYF
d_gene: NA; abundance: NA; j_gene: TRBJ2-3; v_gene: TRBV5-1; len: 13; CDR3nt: TGCGCCAGCAGCCCCAGTGTGGCAGATACGCAGTATTTT; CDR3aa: CASSPSVADTQYF
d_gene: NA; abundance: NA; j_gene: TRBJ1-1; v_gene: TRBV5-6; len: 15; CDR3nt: TGTGCCAGCACTCGGTGGTGGGGGGGGTACACTGAAGCTTTCTTT; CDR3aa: CASTRWWGGYTEAFF
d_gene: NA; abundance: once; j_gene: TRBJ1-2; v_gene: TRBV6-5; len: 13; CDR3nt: TGTGCCAGCAGTGCCGACAGTCTCTATGGCTACACCTTC; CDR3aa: CASSADSLYGYTF
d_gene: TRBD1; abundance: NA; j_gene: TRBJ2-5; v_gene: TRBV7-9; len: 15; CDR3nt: TGTGCCAGCAGCCCTGGGACAGCTCTCCAAGAGACCCAGTACTTC; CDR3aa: CASSPGTALQETQYF
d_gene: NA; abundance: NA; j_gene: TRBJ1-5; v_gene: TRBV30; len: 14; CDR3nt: TGTGCCTGGGGTCAGGGAGGTGGCAATCAGCCCCAGCATTTT; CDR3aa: CAWGQGGGNQPQHF
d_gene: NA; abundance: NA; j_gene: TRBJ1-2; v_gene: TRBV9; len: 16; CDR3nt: TGTGCCAGCAGCGTAGGGTCCCCCGGTGCTAACTATGGCTACACCTTC; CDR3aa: CASSVGSPGANYGYTF
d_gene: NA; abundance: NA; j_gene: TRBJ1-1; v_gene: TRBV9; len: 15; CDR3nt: TGTGCCAGCAGCGTAGCCCCGACTCAGAACGCTGAAGCTTTCTTT; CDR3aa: CASSVAPTQNAEAFF
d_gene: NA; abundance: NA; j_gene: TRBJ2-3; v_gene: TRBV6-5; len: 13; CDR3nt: TGTGCTACGAGGGAGATCTACACAGATACGCAGTATTTT; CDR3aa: CATREIYTDTQYF
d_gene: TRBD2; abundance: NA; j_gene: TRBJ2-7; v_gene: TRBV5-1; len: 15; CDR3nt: TGCGCCAGCAGCATACCGGGACTAGCGGACTACGAGCAGTACTTC; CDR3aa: CASSIPGLADYEQYF
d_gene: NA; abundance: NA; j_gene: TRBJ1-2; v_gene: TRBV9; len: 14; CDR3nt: TGTGCCAGCAGCCTACAGGGAGCTAACTATGGCTACACCTTC; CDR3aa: CASSLQGANYGYTF
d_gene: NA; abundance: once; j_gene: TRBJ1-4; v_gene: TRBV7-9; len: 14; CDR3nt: TGTGCCAGCAGCTCGGACAGTACCAATGAAAAACTGTTTTTT; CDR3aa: CASSSDSTNEKLFF
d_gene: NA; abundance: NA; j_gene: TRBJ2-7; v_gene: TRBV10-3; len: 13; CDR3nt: TGTGCCATCAGTGAGACTAAGGACTACGAGCAGTACTTC; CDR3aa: CAISETKDYEQYF
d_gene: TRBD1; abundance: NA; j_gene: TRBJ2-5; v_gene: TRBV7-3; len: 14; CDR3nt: TGTGCCAGCAGTCTACAGGGGTTCCAAGAGACCCAGTACTTC; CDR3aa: CASSLQGFQETQYF
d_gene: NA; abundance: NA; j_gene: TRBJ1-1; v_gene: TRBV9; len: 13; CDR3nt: TGTGCCAGCAGCAAGACAGGGAACACTGAAGCTTTCTTT; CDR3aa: CASSKTGNTEAFF
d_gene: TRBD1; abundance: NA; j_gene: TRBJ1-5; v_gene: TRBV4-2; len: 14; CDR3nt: TGTGCCAGCAGCCTAGACAGGGGCAATCAGCCCCAGCATTTT; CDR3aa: CASSLDRGNQPQHF
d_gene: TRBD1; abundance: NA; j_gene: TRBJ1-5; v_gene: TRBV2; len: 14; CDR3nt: TGTGCCAGCAGAGGGACAGGGGCAAATCAGCCCCAGCATTTT; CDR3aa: CASRGTGANQPQHF
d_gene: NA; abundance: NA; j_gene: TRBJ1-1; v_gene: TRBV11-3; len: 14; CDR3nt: TGTGCCAGCAGACGGGGGGCAGGGGACATTGAAGCTTTCTTT; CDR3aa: CASRRGAGDIEAFF
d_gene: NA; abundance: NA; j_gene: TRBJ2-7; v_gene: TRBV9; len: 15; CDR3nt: TGTGCCAGCAGCGTAGCGGGTGGTCAGGGTTACGAGCAGTACTTC; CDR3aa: CASSVAGGQGYEQYF
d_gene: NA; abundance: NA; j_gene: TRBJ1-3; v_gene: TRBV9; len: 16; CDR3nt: TGTGCCAGCAGCGTAGATCGACAGAACTCTGGAAACACCATATATTTT; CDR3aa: CASSVDRQNSGNTIYF
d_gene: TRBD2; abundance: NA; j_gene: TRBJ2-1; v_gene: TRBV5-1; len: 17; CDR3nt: TGCGCCAGCAGCTTGGTAATGGCGGGAGGGAACTACAATGAGCAGTTCTTC; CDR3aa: CASSLVMAGGNYNEQFF
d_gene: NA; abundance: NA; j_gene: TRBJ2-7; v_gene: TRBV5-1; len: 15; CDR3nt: TGCGCCAGCAGCTTGCGTAGCGGTAGTCTTGGCGAGCAGTACTTC; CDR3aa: CASSLRSGSLGEQYF
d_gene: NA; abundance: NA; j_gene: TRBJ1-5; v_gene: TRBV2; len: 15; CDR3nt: TGTGCCAGCAGGGGTACCGGGATTAGCAATCAGCCCCAGCATTTT; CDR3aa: CASRGTGISNQPQHF
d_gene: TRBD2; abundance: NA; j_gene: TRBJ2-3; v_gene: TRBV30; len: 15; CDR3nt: TGTGCCCGGGGACTAGCGGGAGGGCCTGTGGATACGCAGTATTTT; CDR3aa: CARGLAGGPVDTQYF
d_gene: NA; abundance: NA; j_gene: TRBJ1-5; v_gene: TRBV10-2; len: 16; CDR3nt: TGCGCCAGCAGTGACGTGGCGGGGTTGGACAATCAGCCCCAGCATTTT; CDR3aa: CASSDVAGLDNQPQHF
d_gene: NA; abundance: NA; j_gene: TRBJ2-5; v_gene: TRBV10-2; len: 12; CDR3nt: TGCGCCAGCAGCCCGGGAAGAGAGACCCAGTACTTC; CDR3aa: CASSPGRETQYF
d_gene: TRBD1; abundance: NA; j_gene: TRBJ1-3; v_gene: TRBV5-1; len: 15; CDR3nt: TGCGCCAGCAGCTTGGGAGGGGGCCTTGGAAACACCATATATTTT; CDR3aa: CASSLGGGLGNTIYF
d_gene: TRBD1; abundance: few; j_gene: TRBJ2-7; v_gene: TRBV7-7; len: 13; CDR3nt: TGTGCCAGCAGCCAGGGGGACAGGGGCGAGCAGTACTTC; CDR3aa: CASSQGDRGEQYF
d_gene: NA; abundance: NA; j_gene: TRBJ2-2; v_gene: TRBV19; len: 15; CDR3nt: TGTGCCAGTAGGCCTAGCGCAGCGAATACCGGGGAGCTGTTTTTT; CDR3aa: CASRPSAANTGELFF
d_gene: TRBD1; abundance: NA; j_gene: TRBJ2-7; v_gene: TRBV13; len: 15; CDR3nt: TGTGCCAGCAGCTATAGTGACAGGGGTTTCAACGAGCAGTACTTC; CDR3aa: CASSYSDRGFNEQYF
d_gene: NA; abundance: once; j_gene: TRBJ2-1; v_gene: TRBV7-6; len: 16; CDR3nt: TGTGCCAGCAGCTTAGTCGGGAAGAGGTCCTACAATGAGCAGTTCTTC; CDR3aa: CASSLVGKRSYNEQFF
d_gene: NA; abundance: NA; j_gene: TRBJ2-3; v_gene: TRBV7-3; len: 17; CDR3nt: TGTGCCAGCAGCTTAACGCGGGGCCGGACAGGCCCAGATACGCAGTATTTT; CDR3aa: CASSLTRGRTGPDTQYF
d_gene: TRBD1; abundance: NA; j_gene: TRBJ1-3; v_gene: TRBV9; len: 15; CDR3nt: TGTGCCAGCAGCGTAGTGGGGGACAGTATAAACACCATATATTTT; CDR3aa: CASSVVGDSINTIYF
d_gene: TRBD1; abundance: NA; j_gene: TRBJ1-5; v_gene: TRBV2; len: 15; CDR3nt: TGTGCCAGCAGGCCCCAGGGGGCGCCCGGTCAGCCCCAGCATTTT; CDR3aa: CASRPQGAPGQPQHF
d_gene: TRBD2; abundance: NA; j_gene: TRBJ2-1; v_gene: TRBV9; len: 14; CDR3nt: TGTGCCAGCAGCGTAAGCGGGAGGGCCAATGAGCAGTTCTTC; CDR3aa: CASSVSGRANEQFF
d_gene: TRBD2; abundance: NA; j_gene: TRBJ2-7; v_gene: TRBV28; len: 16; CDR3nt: TGTGCCAGCAGTTTATCTCAGTGGCTAGCGGGGGTCGAGCAGTACTTC; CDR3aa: CASSLSQWLAGVEQYF
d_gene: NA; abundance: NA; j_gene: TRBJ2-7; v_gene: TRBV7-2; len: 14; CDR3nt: TGTGCCAGCAGCCCGCGGACTCAAGACTACGAGCAGTACTTC; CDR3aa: CASSPRTQDYEQYF
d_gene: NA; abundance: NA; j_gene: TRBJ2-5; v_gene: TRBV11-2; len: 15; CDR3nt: TGTGCCAGCAGCTTGAGGGTACAGGGTTCAGAGACCCAGTACTTC; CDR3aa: CASSLRVQGSETQYF
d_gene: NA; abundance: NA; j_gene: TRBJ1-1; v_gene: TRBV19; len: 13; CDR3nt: TGTGCCAGTATCCGAGGAGACTACACTGAAGCTTTCTTT; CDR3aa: CASIRGDYTEAFF
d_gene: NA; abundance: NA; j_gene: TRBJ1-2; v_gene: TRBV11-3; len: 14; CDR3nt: TGTGCCAGCAGCGTTACCGGACAGAGCTATGGCTACACCTTC; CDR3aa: CASSVTGQSYGYTF
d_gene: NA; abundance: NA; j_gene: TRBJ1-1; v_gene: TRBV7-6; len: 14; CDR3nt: TGTGCCAGCAGCCTGCGATTAGGGGGCACTGAAGCTTTCTTT; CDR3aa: CASSLRLGGTEAFF
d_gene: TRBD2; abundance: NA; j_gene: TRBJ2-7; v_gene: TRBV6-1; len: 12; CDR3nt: TGTGCCAGCAGTGCGGGGGGTTACGAGCAGTACTTC; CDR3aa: CASSAGGYEQYF
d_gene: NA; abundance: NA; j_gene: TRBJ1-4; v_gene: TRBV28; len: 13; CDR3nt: TGTGCCACCAGGGCTTACGGGAGTGAAAAACTGTTTTTT; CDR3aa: CATRAYGSEKLFF
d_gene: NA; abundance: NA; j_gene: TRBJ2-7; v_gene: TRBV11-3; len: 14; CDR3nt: TGTGCCAGCAGCTCCGGGGGACTCTCTAGCGAGCAGTACTTC; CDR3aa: CASSSGGLSSEQYF
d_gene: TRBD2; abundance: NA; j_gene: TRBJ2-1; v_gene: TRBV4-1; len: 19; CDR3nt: TGCGCCAGCAGCCAAGAAGGTGGGGGGGGGTACAACTCCTACAATGAGCAGTTCTTC; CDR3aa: CASSQEGGGGYNSYNEQFF
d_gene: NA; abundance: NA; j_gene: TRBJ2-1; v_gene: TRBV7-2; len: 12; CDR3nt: TGTGCCAGCAGCTTATCAGGCAATGAGCAGTTCTTC; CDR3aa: CASSLSGNEQFF
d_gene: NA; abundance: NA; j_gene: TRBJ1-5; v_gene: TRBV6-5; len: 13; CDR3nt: TGTGCCAGCAGTTCCACAGGGATGCAGCCCCAGCATTTT; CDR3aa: CASSSTGMQPQHF
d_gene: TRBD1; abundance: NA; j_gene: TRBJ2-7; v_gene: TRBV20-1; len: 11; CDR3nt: TGCAGTGCTAGAATGACAGGGTCCCCCTTCTTC; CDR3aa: CSARMTGSPFF
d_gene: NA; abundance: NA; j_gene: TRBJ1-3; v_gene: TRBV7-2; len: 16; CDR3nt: TGTGCCAGCAGCTCCCGACGGGGACTCTCTGGAAACACCATATATTTT; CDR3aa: CASSSRRGLSGNTIYF
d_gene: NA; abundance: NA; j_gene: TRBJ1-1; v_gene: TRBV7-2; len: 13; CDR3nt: TGTGCCAGCAGCTTCGCGACAGCTACTGAAGCTTTCTTT; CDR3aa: CASSFATATEAFF
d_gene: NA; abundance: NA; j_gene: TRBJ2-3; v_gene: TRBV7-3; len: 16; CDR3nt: TGTGCCAGCAGCTTAGCGGCTAGCCCGCCCACAGATACGCAGTATTTT; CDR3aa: CASSLAASPPTDTQYF
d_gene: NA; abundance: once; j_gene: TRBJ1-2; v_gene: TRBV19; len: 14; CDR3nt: TGTGCCAGTAGTATAGGAGAGGGAAACTATGGCTACACCTTC; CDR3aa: CASSIGEGNYGYTF
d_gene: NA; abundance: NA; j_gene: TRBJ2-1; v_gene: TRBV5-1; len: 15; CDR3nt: TGCGCCAGCAGCTCGTCCAGAAAATTCGACAATGAGCAGTTCTTC; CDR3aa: CASSSSRKFDNEQFF
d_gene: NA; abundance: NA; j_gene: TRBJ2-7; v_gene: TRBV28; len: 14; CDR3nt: TGTGCCAGCAGGCCCCCTGGAGCGGTCAGCGAGCAGTACTTC; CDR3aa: CASRPPGAVSEQYF
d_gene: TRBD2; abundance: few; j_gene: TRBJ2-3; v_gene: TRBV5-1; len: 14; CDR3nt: TGCGCCAGCAGCTTTCTAGCGGTAGCGGATACGCAGTATTTT; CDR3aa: CASSFLAVADTQYF
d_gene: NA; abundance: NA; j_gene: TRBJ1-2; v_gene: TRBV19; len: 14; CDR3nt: TGTGCCAGTAGTATAGTTCGAGGGGACTATGGCTATACCTTC; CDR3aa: CASSIVRGDYGYTF
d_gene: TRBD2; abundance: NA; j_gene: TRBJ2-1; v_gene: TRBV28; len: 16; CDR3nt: TGTGCCAGCAGATACTCGGGACTAGCGGAAGGGAATGAGCAGTTCTTC; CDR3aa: CASRYSGLAEGNEQFF
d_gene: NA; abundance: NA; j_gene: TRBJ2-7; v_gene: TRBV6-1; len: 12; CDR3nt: TGTGCCAGCAGTGATCGGGTCGGCGAGCAGTACTTC; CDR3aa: CASSDRVGEQYF
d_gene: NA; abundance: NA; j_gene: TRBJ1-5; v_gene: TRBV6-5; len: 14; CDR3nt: TGTGCCAGCAGTGAACCAGGGAGCAATCAGCCCCAGCATTTT; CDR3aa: CASSEPGSNQPQHF
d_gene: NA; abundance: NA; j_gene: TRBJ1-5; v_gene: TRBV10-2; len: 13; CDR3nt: TGCGCCAGCAGTCAGGGGAGCAATCAGCCCCAGCATTTT; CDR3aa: CASSQGSNQPQHF